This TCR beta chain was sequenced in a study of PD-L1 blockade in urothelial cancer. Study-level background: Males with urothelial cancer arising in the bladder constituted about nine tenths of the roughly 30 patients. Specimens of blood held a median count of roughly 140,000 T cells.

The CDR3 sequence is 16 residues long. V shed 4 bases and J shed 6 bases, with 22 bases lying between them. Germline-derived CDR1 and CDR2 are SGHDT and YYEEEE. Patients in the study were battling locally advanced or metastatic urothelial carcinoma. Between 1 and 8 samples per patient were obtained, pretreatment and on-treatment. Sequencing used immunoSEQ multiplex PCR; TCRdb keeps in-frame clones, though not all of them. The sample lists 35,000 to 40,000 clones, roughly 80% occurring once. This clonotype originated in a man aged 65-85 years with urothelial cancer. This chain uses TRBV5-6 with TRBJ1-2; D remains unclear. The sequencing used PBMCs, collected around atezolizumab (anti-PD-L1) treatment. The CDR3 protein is CASSASRGSLYHGYTF. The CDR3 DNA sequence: TGTGCCAGCAGCGCGAGCAGAGGGTCCCTTTACCATGGCTACACCTTC.